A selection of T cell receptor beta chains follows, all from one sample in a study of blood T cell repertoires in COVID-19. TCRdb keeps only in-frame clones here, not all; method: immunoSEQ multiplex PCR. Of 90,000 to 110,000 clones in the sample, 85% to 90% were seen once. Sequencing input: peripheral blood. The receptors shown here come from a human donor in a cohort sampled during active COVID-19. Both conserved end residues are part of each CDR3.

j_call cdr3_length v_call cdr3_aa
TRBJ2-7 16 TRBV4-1 CASSPSSRGRSYEQYF
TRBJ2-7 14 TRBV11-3 CASSLAQSSYEQYF
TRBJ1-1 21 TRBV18 CASSATDDLSRTGYHRTEAFF
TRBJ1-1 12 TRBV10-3 CAISESGGKAFF
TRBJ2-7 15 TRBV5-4 CASSLGLAGAYEQYF
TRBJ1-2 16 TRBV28 CASSLRGQGVHYGYTF
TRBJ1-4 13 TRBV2 CASSGGGNEKLFF
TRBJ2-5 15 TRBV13 CASSFGPRTRETQYF
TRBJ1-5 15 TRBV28 CASSPDRTVDQPQHF
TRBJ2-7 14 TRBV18 CASSPGLAGYEQYF
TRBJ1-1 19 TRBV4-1 CASSQGLTGGRVRNTEAFF
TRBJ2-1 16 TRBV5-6 CASSLAGTGVGNEQFF
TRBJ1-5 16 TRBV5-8 CASRPPRTAANQPQHF
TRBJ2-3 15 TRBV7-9 CASSLEGQGTDTQYF
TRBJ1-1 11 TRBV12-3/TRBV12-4 CASSLFQGAFF
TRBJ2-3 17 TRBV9 CASSVGGSGGSTDTQYF
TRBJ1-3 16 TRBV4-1 CASSPGQVISGNTIYF
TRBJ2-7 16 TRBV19 CASSIGSGQGSYEQYF
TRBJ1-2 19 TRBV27 CASTPGQFFFAPNYYGYTF
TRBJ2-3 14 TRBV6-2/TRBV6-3 CASSYGLASDTQYF